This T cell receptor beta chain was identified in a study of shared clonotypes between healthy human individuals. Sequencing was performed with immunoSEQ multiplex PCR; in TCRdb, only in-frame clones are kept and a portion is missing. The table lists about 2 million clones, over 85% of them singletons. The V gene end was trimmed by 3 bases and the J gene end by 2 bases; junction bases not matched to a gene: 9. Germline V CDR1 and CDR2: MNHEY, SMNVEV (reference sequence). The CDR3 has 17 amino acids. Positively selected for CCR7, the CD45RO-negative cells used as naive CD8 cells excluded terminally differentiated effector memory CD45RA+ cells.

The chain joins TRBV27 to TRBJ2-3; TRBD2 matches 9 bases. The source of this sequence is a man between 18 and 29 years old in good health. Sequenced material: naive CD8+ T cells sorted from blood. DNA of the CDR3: TGTGCCAGCAGTTTTCTCTTAGCGGGAGCGAACACAGATACGCAGTATTTT. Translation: CASSFLLAGANTDTQYF.